Each of the 20 T cell receptor beta chains below was sequenced from the same sample in a study of sequential checkpoint blockade in melanoma. Clones were sequenced by immunoSEQ multiplex PCR, and TCRdb holds only the in-frame ones, with some missing. The sample has around 13,000 clones; about 75% are singletons. Indicated treatment: randomized to nivolumab then ipilimumab (arm A) or the reverse (arm B). The sequenced sample was CD8+ T cells sorted from blood (inferred from file names), obtained from a patient given nivolumab and ipilimumab in sequence. All receptors come from a human donor with melanoma.

The chain joins TRBV5-4 to TRBJ1-1; 9 nucleotides align to TRBD1. V gave up 4 bases and J gave up 5 bases; unmatched junction bases: 6. Germline V gene lookup returns CDR1 SGHNT and CDR2 YYREEE (reference sequence). This CDR3 has 14 amino acids. The CDR3 sequence is CASSTGTGMTEAFF. CDR3 DNA: TGTGCCAGCAGCACCGGGACAGGGATGACTGAAGCTTTCTTT.

Only a few counts were recorded for this clone. The chain carries TRBV5-6 and TRBJ1-1, with unresolved D. Looked up from germline, CDR1 is SGHDT and CDR2 is YYEEEE. V shed 5 bases and J shed 1 base, with 6 bases lying between them. This CDR3 is 12 amino acids long. The CDR3 protein is CASSFGNTEAFF. For the CDR3, the DNA is TGTGCCAGCAGTTTCGGGAACACTGAAGCTTTCTTT.

This sequence joins TRBV7-6 and TRBJ1-1; D gene uncertain. Trimming pared 0 bases from V and 0 bases from J, leaving 8 bases between. CDR1 and CDR2 (germline): SGHVS, FNYEAQ. The CDR3 is made up of 15 amino acids. The CDR3 bases are TGTGCCAGCAGCTTAGCGGCCAAAATGAACACTGAAGCTTTCTTT. This gives the protein CASSLAAKMNTEAFF.

The V gene is TRBV5-6, the J gene TRBJ2-7, with 9 positions matching TRBD1. Germline V CDR1 and CDR2: SGHDT, YYEEEE. This CDR3 is built from 12 residues. J was trimmed by 4 bases and V by 6 bases; bases with no gene match: 2. The chain's CDR3 is CASNGQGYEQYF. The CDR3 DNA reads TGTGCCAGCAACGGACAGGGGTACGAGCAGTACTTC.

This clone was seen only a few times. The chain is built from TRBV4-2 and TRBJ2-7; possible D gene TRBD2, 5 bases. The length of the CDR3 is 13 residues. The germline CDR1 and CDR2 sequences are LGHNA and YNFKEQ. V was pared by 5 bases and J by 6 bases, with 14 bases between. This CDR3 reads CASSLAGGSEQYF. The CDR3 DNA sequence: TGTGCCAGCAGCTTAGCAGGTGGGAGCGAGCAGTACTTC.

The chain has TRBV6-4 and TRBJ2-1, with 8 bases lining up with TRBD2. The CDR3 sequence is 14 residues long. Trimming removed 4 bases from V and 7 bases from J; junction bases left unmatched: 6. In germline, CDR1 is MRHNA, CDR2 SNTAGT. The CDR3 sequence: CASSGSGEGNEQFF. The CDR3 DNA follows: TGTGCCAGCAGTGGTAGCGGGGAAGGGAATGAGCAGTTCTTC.

The rearrangement uses TRBV4-3 and TRBJ1-3; no clear D. V lost 0 bases to trimming and J lost 2 bases, with 11 bases between them. The CDR3 totals 16 residues. CDR1 LGHNA and CDR2 YSLEER come from the germline V gene. As DNA, the CDR3 is TGCGCCAGCAGCCAAGATAGGCGGGTTACTGGAAACACCATATATTTT. Translating gives CASSQDRRVTGNTIYF.

This sequence joins TRBV19 and TRBJ1-5, with D possibly being TRBD1 (6 bases). CDR1 LNHDA and CDR2 SQIVND come from the germline V gene (reference sequence). The germline V and J ends were trimmed by 4 bases and 5 bases, with 9 bases remaining between them. This CDR3 region has 13 residues. CDR3 nucleotide sequence: TGTGCCAGTAGTAGGACAGTCGATCAGCCCCAGCATTTT. Amino acid sequence: CASSRTVDQPQHF.

The rearrangement uses TRBV11-2 and TRBJ1-6; D gene ambiguous. The V gene's germline CDR1 is SGHAT and CDR2 FQNNGV. Trimming shortened V by 0 bases and J by 12 bases, and 15 bases separated the two germline ends. The CDR3 is made up of 15 amino acids. The CDR3 nucleotides are TGTGCCAGCAGCTTAGATTATTTACTCGGCGGACCCCTCCACTTT. This gives the protein CASSLDYLLGGPLHF.

By sample fraction, this clone is medium-sized. The chain employs TRBV10-3 and TRBJ2-7; 16 bases line up with TRBD2. Germline lookup yields CDR1 ENHRY and CDR2 SYGVKD. J was trimmed by 3 bases and V by 3 bases; bases with no gene match: 8. This CDR3 is 18 amino acids long. This CDR3 reads CAISDPGTSGGVYYEQYF. In nucleotides, the CDR3 is TGTGCCATCAGTGATCCCGGGACTAGCGGGGGGGTCTACTACGAGCAGTACTTC.

V gene TRBV5-1 combines with J gene TRBJ2-7; a possible D gene is TRBD1 (5 bases). Germline-derived CDR1 and CDR2 are SGHRS and YFSETQ. The CDR3 covers 15 residues. Trimming left V 1 base short and J 0 bases short, with 11 bases between. CDR3 residues: CASSLPGPSSYEQYF. The CDR3 DNA reads TGCGCCAGCAGCTTGCCAGGGCCGAGCTCCTACGAGCAGTACTTC.

V is TRBV6-1 and J is TRBJ1-2, with D possibly matching TRBD1 (5 bases). In germline, CDR1 is MNHNS, CDR2 SASEGT. The V and J ends lost 6 bases and 1 base respectively, with 9 bases between them. The CDR3 is 13 amino acids. The CDR3 protein is CASSGGGNYGYTF. CDR3 nucleotide sequence: TGTGCCAGCAGCGGCGGGGGTAACTATGGCTACACCTTC.

The CDR3 region is CASSQDTGYTDTQYF. Here the CDR3 DNA reads TGCGCCAGCAGCCAAGATACGGGGTACACAGATACGCAGTATTTT. The J gene is TRBJ2-3, the V gene TRBV4-1; D possibly corresponds to TRBD2 (5 bases). V was clipped by 0 bases and J by 2 bases, with 9 bases between them. Germline V gene data show CDR1 as MGHRA and CDR2 as YSYEKL. The CDR3 runs 15 residues.

The chain links TRBV7-9 to TRBJ1-5, with D unresolved. Trimming took 2 bases from V and 10 from J, leaving 6 bases between them. Germline loops: CDR1 SEHNR, CDR2 FQNEAQ (reference sequence). This CDR3 has 11 amino acids. The CDR3 sequence is CASSLLGPQHF. CDR3 in DNA: TGTGCCAGCAGCTTACTAGGACCCCAGCATTTT.

The chain is built from TRBV27 and TRBJ2-1, with a weak D call TRBD2 (6 bases). CDR1 is MNHEY, CDR2 SMNVEV, per germline (reference sequence). V was shortened by 5 bases and J by 7 bases, with 18 bases between the two germline ends. The CDR3 has 15 residues. This CDR3 reads CASSGSLTSENEQFF. The CDR3 DNA sequence: TGTGCCAGCAGTGGAAGTCTGACTAGTGAAAATGAGCAGTTCTTC.

V gene TRBV7-8 combines with J gene TRBJ2-7; D is ambiguous. There are 14 residues in the CDR3. CDR1 SGHVS and CDR2 FQNEAQ come from the germline V gene. V lost 2 bases, J lost 2 bases, and 10 bases lay in between. CDR3 in DNA: TGTGCCAGCAGCTTAAGAGGTACCCCCTACGAGCAGTACTTC. This sequence encodes CASSLRGTPYEQYF.

The J gene is TRBJ2-7, the V gene TRBV5-6; TRBD2 matches 7 bases. V lost 1 base, J lost 4 bases, and 5 bases stayed unmatched. CDR1 SGHDT and CDR2 YYEEEE come from the germline V gene. This CDR3 region has 14 residues. CDR3 sequence: CASSLPAGSYEQYF. DNA of the CDR3: TGTGCCAGCAGCTTGCCAGCGGGGTCGTACGAGCAGTACTTC.

The J gene is TRBJ1-6, the V gene TRBV5-1; 10 nucleotides align to TRBD1. The length of the CDR3 is 17 residues. Losses at the gene ends were 4 bases for V and 2 bases for J; bases not matched to a gene: 6. Germline lookup yields CDR1 SGHRS and CDR2 YFSETQ. The CDR3 DNA is TGCGCCAGCAGCCCCGGACAGGGGGGGCCCTATAATTCACCCCTCCACTTT. It is translated as CASSPGQGGPYNSPLHF. Full variable domain (missing parts from reference TRBV5-1 and TRBJ1-6): KAGVTQTPRYLIKTRGQQVTLSCSPISGHRSVSWYQQTPGQGLQFLFEYFSETQRNKGNFPGRFSGRQFSNSRSEMNVSTLELGDSALYLCASSPGQGGPYNSPLHFGNGTRLTVT.

J is TRBJ2-1 and V is TRBV4-2; 8 positions match TRBD1. CDR3 length: 17 amino acids. Germline values: CDR1 LGHNA, CDR2 YNFKEQ. Germline trimming cut 3 bases from V and 4 bases from J; bases unmatched to any gene: 11. The CDR3: CASSQLNRGMRYNEQFF. The CDR3, as DNA: TGTGCCAGCAGCCAGCTTAACAGGGGGATGCGGTACAATGAGCAGTTCTTC.

The chain links TRBV9 to TRBJ2-2, with a tentative D call TRBD1 (6 bases). Germline V gene sequence: CDR1 SGDLS, CDR2 YYNGEE. The CDR3 extends over 13 amino acids. Trimming stripped 4 bases from V and 6 bases from J, with 10 bases between. CDR3 bases: TGTGCCAGCAGCAGCTCAGGGGCCGGGGAGCTGTTTTTT. Amino acid sequence: CASSSSGAGELFF.